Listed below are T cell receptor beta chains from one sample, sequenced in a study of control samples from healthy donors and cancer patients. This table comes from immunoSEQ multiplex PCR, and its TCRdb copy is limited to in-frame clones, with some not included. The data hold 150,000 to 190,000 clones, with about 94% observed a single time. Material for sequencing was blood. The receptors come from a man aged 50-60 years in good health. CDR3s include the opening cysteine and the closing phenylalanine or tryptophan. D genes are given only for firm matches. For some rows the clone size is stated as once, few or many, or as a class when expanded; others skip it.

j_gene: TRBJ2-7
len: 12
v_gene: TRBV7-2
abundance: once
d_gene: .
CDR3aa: CASSSTAYEQYF
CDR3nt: TGTGCCAGCAGCTCTACAGCCTACGAGCAGTACTTC

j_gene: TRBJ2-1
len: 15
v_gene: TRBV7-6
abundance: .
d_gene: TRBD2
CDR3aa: CASSLPGLMYNEQFF
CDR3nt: TGTGCCAGCAGTCTACCGGGACTAATGTACAATGAGCAGTTCTTC

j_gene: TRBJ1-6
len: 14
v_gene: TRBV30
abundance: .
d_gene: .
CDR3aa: CAWSVLQGRSPLHF
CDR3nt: TGTGCCTGGAGTGTACTCCAAGGTAGATCACCCCTCCACTTT

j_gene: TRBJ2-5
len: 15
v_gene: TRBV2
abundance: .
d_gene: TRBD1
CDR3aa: CASSAVTGGPETQYF
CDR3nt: TGTGCCAGCAGTGCGGTGACAGGGGGTCCAGAGACCCAGTACTTC

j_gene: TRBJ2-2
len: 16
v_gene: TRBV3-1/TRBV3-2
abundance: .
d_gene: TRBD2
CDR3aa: CASSQGSGRYTGELFF
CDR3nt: TGTGCCAGCAGCCAAGGGAGCGGGAGGTACACCGGGGAGCTGTTTTTT

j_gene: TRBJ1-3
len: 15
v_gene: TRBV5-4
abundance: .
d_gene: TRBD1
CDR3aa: CASSSGQGGGNTIYF
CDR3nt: TGTGCCAGCAGCTCCGGACAGGGTGGTGGAAACACCATATATTTT

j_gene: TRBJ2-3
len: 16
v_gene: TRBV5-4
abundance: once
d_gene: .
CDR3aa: CASSPDYRYSTDTQYF
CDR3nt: TGTGCCAGCAGCCCCGACTACCGATATAGCACAGATACGCAGTATTTT

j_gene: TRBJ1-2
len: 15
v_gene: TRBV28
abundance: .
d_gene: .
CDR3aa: CASSQGGGLNYGYTF
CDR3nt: TGTGCCAGCAGCCAAGGGGGGGGATTAAACTATGGCTACACCTTC

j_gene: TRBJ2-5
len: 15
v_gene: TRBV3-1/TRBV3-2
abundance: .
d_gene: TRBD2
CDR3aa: CASSPRWGREETQYF
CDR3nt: TGTGCCAGCAGCCCACGGTGGGGGAGGGAAGAGACCCAGTACTTC

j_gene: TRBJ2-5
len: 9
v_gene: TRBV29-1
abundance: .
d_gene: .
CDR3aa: CSVEETQYF
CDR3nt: TGCAGCGTTGAGGAGACCCAGTACTTC

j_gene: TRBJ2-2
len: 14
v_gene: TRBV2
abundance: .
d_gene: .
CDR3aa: CASSSRGWAGELFF
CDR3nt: TGTGCCAGCAGTAGTCGGGGATGGGCCGGGGAGCTGTTTTTT

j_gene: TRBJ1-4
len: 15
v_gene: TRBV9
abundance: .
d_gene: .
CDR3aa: CASSALGGGNEKLFF
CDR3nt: TGTGCCAGCAGCGCCCTAGGTGGGGGGAATGAAAAACTGTTTTTT

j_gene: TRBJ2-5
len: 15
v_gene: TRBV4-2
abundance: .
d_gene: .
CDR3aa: CASSTRRGPQETQYF
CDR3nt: TGTGCCAGCAGCACCCGCAGGGGACCCCAAGAGACCCAGTACTTC

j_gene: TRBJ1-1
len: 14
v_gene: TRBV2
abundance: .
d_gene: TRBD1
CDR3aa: CASSGTGRNTEAFF
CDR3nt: TGTGCCAGCAGTGGGACAGGACGCAACACTGAAGCTTTCTTT

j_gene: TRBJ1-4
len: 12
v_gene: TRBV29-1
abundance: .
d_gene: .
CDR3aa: CSAGHINEKLFF
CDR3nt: TGCAGCGCAGGACACATTAATGAAAAACTGTTTTTT

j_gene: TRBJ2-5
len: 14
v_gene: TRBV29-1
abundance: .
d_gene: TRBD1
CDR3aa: CSVEPGQGTKTQYF
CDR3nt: TGCAGCGTTGAACCAGGACAGGGCACGAAGACCCAGTACTTC

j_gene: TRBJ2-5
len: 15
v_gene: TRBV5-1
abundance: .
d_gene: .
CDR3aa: CASSFGGTGGETQYF
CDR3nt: TGCGCCAGCAGCTTTGGAGGGACGGGCGGAGAGACCCAGTACTTC

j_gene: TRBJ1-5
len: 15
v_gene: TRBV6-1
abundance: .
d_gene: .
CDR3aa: CASSDRQGGNQPQHF
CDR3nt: TGTGCCAGCAGTGATCGGCAGGGCGGCAATCAGCCCCAGCATTTT

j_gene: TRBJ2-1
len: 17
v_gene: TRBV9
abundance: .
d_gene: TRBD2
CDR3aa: CASSPRLAGGQYNEQFF
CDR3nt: TGTGCCAGCAGCCCAAGACTAGCGGGAGGGCAGTACAATGAGCAGTTCTTC

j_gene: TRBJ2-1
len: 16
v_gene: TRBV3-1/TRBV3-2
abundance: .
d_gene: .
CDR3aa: CASSTPRYLGNNEQFF
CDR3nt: TGTGCCAGCAGCACTCCTCGGTACCTAGGGAACAATGAGCAGTTCTTC

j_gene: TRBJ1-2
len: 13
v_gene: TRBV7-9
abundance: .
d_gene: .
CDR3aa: CASTNWTAYGYTF
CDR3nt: TGTGCCAGCACCAACTGGACAGCCTATGGCTACACCTTC

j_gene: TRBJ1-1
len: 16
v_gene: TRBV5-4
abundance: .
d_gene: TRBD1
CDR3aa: CASSLPPGQGNQKAFF
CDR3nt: TGTGCCAGCAGCTTGCCACCGGGACAGGGGAATCAGAAAGCTTTCTTT

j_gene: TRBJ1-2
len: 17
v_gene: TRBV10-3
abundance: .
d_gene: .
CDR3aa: CAISGRNRYRDEEGYTF
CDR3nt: TGTGCCATCAGTGGACGAAATCGATACAGGGATGAGGAAGGCTACACCTTC